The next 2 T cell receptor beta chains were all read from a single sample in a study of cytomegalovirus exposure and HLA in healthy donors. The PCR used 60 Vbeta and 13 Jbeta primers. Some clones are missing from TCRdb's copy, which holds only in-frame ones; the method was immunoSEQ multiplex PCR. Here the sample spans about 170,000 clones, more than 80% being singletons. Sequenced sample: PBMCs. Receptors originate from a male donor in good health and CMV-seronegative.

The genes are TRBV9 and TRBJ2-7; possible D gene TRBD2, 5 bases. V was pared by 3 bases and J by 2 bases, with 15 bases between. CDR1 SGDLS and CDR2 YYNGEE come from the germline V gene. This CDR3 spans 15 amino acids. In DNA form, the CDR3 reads TGTGCCAGCAGCGCCACAGCGGCTGGGACCTACGAGCAGTACTTC. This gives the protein CASSATAAGTYEQYF.

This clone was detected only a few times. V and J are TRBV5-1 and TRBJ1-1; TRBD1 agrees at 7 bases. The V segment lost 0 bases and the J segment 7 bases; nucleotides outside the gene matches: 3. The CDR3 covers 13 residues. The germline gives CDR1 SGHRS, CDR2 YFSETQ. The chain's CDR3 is CASSLGGQNEAFF. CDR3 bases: TGCGCCAGCAGCTTGGGGGGACAGAATGAAGCTTTCTTT. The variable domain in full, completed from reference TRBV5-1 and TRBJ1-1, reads KAGVTQTPRYLIKTRGQQVTLSCSPISGHRSVSWYQQTPGQGLQFLFEYFSETQRNKGNFPGRFSGRQFSNSRSEMNVSTLELGDSALYLCASSLGGQNEAFFGQGTRLTVV.